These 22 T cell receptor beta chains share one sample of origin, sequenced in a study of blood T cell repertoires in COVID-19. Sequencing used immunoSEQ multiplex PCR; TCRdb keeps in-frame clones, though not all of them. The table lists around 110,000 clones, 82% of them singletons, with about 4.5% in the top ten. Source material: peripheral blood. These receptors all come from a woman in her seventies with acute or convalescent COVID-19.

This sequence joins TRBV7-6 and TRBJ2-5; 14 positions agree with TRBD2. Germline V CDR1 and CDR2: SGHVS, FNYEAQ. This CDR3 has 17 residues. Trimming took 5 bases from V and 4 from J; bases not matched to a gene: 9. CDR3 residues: CASSLGLAGGATETQYF. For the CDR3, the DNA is TGTGCCAGCAGCCTCGGACTAGCGGGGGGAGCTACAGAGACCCAGTACTTC.

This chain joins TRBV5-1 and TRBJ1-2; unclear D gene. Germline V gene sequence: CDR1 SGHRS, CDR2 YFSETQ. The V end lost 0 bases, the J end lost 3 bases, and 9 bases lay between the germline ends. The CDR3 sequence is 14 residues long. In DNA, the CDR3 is TGCGCCAGCAGCTTGGGGGCTGTGGACTATGGCTACACCTTC. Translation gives CASSLGAVDYGYTF. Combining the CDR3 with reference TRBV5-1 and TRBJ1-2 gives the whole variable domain KAGVTQTPRYLIKTRGQQVTLSCSPISGHRSVSWYQQTPGQGLQFLFEYFSETQRNKGNFPGRFSGRQFSNSRSEMNVSTLELGDSALYLCASSLGAVDYGYTFGSGTRLTVV.

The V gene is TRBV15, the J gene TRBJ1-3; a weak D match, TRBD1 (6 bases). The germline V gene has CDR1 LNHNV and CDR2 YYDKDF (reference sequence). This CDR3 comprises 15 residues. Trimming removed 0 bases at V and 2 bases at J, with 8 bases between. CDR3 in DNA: TGTGCCACCAGCAGAGAGCGGGGGCCTGGAAACACCATATATTTT. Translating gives CATSRERGPGNTIYF.

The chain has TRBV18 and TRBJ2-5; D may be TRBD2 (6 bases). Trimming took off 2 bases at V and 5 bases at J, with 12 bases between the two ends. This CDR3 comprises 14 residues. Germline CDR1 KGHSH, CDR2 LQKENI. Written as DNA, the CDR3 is TGTGCCAGCTCACCAGGAACTAGCCGGGAGACCCAGTACTTC. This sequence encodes CASSPGTSRETQYF.

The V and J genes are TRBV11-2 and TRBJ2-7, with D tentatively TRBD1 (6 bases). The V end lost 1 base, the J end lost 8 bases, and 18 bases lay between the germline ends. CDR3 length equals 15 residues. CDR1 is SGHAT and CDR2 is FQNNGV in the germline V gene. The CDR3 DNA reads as TGTGCCAGCAGCTTAGGGAGCCAGGGGCCTTCGAAGCAGTACTTC. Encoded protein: CASSLGSQGPSKQYF.

CDR3 in amino acids: CAISNFRTGSTEQYF. The CDR3 nucleotides read TGTGCCATCAGTAATTTCCGGACAGGGAGCACCGAGCAGTACTTC. The chain links TRBV10-3 to TRBJ2-7; 8 bases fit TRBD1. CDR1 and CDR2 from the germline V gene are ENHRY and SYGVKD. V lost 5 bases to trimming and J lost 6 bases; unmatched junction nucleotides: 12. The CDR3 sequence is 15 residues long.

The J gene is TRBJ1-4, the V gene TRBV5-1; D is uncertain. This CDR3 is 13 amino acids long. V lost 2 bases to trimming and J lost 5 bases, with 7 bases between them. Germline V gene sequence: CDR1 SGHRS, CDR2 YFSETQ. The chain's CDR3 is CASSFGGNEKLFF. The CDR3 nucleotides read TGCGCCAGCAGCTTCGGCGGGAATGAAAAACTGTTTTTT.

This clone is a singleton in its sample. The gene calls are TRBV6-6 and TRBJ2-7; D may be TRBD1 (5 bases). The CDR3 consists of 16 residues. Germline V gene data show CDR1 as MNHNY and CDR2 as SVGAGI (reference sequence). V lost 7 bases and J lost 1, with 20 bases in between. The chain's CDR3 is CASTQTTSTVSYEQYF. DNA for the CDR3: TGTGCCAGCACCCAAACCACATCGACAGTATCCTACGAGCAGTACTTC.

The CDR3 here is CASSFTGDSNQPQHF. The CDR3 DNA follows: TGCGCCAGCAGCTTTACAGGGGATAGCAATCAGCCCCAGCATTTT. The V gene is TRBV5-1, the J gene TRBJ1-5; TRBD1 matches 7 bases. J lost 0 bases, V lost 2 bases, and 2 bases had no gene match. This CDR3 is built from 15 residues. The germline V gene encodes CDR1 SGHRS and CDR2 YFSETQ.

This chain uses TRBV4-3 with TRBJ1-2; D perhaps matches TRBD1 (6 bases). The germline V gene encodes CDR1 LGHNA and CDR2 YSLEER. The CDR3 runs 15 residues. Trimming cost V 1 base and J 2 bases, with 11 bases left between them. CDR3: CASSQAQGVNYGYTF. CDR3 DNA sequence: TGCGCCAGCAGCCAAGCACAGGGTGTAAACTATGGCTACACCTTC.

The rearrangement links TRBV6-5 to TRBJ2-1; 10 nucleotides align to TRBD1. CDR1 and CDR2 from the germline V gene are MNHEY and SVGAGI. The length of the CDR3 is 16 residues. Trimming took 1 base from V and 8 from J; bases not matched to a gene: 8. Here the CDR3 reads CASSYFRQGARDEQFF. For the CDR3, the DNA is TGTGCCAGCAGTTACTTTAGACAGGGGGCGCGGGATGAGCAGTTCTTC.

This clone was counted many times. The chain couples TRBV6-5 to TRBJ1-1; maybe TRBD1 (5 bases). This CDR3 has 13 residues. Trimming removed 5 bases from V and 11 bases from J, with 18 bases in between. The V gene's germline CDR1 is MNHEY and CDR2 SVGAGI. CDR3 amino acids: CASSTSRASRAFF. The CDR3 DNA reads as TGTGCCAGCAGTACCTCCAGGGCATCCAGGGCTTTCTTT.

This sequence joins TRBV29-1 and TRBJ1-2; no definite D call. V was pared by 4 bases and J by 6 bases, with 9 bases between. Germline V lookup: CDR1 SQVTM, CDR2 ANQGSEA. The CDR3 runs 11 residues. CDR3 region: CSVAGPHGYTF. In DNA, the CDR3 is TGCAGCGTTGCGGGTCCCCATGGCTACACCTTC.

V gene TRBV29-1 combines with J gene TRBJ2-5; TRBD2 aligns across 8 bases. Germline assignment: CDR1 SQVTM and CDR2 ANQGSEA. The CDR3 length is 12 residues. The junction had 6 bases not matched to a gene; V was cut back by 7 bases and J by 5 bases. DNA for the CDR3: TGCAGCGCCGGGGGGGCCGAGGAGACCCAGTACTTC. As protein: CSAGGAEETQYF.

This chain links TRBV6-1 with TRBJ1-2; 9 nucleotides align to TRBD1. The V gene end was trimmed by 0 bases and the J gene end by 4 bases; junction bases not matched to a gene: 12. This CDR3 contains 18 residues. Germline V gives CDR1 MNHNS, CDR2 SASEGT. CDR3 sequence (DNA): TGTGCCAGCAGTGAAGCACCGGGACAGGGAACTCTTAGCTATGGCTACACCTTC. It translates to CASSEAPGQGTLSYGYTF.

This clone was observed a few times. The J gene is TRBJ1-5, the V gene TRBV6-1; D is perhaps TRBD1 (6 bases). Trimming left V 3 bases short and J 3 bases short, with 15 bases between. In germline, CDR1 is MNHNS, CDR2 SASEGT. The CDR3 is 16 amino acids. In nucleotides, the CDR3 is TGTGCCAGCAGTGAGAAAGGCAGGGGATCCAATCAGCCCCAGCATTTT. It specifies CASSEKGRGSNQPQHF.

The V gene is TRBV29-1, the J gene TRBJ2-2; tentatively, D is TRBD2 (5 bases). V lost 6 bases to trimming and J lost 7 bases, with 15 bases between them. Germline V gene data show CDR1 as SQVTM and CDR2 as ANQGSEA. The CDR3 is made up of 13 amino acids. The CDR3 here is CSVRALTHGELFF. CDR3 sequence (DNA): TGCAGCGTGCGGGCTTTAACTCACGGGGAGCTGTTTTTT.

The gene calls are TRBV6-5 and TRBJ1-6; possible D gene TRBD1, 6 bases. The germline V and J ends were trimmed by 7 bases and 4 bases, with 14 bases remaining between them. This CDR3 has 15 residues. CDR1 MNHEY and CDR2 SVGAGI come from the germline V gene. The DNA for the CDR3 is TGTGCCAGCACCTACAGGGCCTTATATAATTCACCCCTCCACTTT. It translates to CASTYRALYNSPLHF.

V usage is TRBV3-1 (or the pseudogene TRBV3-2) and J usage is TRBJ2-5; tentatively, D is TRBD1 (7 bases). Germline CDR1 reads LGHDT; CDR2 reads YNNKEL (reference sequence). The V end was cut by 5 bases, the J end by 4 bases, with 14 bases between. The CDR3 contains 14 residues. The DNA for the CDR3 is TGTGCCAGCAGCGGACTTCAGGGGGGAGAGACCCAGTACTTC. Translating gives CASSGLQGGETQYF.

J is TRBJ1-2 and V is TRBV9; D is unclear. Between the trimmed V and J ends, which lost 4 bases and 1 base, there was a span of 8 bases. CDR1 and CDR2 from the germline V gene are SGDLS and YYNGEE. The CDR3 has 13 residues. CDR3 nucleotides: TGTGCCAGCAGCACAGTTAATAACTATGGCTACACCTTC. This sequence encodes CASSTVNNYGYTF.

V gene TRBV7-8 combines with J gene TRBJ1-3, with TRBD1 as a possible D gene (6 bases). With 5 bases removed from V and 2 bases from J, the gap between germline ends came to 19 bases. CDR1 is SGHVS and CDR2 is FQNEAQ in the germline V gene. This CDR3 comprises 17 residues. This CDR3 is CASSRPQGAGAGNTIYF. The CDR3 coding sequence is TGTGCCAGCAGCCGTCCACAGGGTGCGGGCGCTGGAAACACCATATATTTT.

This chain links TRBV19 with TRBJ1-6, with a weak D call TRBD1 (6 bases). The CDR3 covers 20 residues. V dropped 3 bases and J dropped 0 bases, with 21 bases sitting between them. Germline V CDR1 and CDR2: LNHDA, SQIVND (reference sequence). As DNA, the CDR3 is TGTGCCAGTAGTATCAGTATTCCCCGGACAGTGAGCTCCTATAATTCACCCCTCCACTTT. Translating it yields CASSISIPRTVSSYNSPLHF.